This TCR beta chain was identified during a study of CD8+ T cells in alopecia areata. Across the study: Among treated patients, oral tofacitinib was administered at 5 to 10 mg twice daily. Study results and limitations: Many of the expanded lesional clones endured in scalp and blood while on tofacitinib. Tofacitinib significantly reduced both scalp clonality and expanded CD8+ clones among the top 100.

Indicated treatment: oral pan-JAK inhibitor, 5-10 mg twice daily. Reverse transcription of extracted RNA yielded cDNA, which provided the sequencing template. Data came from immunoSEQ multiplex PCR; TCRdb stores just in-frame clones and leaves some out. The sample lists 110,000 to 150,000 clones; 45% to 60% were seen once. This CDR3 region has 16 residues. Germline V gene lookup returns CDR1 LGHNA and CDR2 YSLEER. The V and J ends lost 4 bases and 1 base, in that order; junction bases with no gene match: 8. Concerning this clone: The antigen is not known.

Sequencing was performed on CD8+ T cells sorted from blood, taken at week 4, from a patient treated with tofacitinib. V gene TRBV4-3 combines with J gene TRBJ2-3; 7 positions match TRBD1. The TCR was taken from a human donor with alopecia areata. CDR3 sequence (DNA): TGCGCCAGCAGCCGACTTACAGGGGCGGGCACAGATACGCAGTATTTT. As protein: CASSRLTGAGTDTQYF.